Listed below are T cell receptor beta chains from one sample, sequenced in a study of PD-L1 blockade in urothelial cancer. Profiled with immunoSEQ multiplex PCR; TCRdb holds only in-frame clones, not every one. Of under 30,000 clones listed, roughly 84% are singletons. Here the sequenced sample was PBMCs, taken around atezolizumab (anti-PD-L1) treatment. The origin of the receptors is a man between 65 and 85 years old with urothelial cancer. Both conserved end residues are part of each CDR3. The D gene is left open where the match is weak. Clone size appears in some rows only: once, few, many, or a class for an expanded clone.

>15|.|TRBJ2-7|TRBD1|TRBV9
TGTGCCAGCAGCCGAGGGACAGGGGGCTCCTACGAGCAGTACTTC
CASSRGTGGSYEQYF
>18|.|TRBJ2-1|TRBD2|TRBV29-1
TGCAGCGTTGAGGGGATAGCGGGAGGGAAACGAAAATACAATGAGCAGTTCTTC
CSVEGIAGGKRKYNEQFF
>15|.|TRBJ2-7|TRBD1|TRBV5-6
TGTGCCAGCAGCTTCAGGCCGGGACAGAACTACGAGCAGTACTTC
CASSFRPGQNYEQYF
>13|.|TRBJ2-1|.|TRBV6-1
TGTGCCAGCAGTGAACTTGGAGTCAATGAGCAGTTCTTC
CASSELGVNEQFF
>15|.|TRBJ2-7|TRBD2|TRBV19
TGTGCCAGCTCCCTATCCGGGACTACCCACTACGAGCAGTACTTC
CASSLSGTTHYEQYF
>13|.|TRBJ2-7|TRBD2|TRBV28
TGTGCCAGCACCGGACTAGAGTACCGCGAGCAGTACTTC
CASTGLEYREQYF
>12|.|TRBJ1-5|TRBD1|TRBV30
TGTGCCTTTCAGGGGGCCGGGCAGCCCCAGCATTTT
CAFQGAGQPQHF
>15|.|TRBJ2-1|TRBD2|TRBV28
TGTGCCAGCAGTACGAGCGGGAGATGGAGCCATGAGCAGTTCTTC
CASSTSGRWSHEQFF
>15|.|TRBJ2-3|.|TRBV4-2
TGTGCCAGCAGCGTAGACAGTAGGAGCACAGATACGCAGTATTTT
CASSVDSRSTDTQYF
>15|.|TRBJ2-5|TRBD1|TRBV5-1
TGCGCCAGCAGCTTACAGGGGGCGCAGGGAGAGACCCAGTACTTC
CASSLQGAQGETQYF
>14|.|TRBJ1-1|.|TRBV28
TGTGCCAGCAGTTTAACCCCTATGAACACTGAAGCTTTCTTT
CASSLTPMNTEAFF
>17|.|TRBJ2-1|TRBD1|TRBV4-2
TGTGCCAGCAGCCAAGAAGCCGGGACAGGGGTCTACAATGAGCAGTTCTTC
CASSQEAGTGVYNEQFF
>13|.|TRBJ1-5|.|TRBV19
TGTGCCAGTAGTATGTCGTCGGGTCAGCCCCAGCATTTT
CASSMSSGQPQHF
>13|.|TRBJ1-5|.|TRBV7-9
TGTGCCAGCACCCTGGGAGGGAACCAGCCCCAGCATTTT
CASTLGGNQPQHF
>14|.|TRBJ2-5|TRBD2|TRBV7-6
TGTGCCAGCAGCTTTGGGGGGGGGTTCGAGACCCAGTACTTC
CASSFGGGFETQYF
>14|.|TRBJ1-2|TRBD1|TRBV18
TGTGCCAGCTCAGGGCTGACAGGGTATGACGGCTACACCTTC
CASSGLTGYDGYTF
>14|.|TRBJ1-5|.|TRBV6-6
TGTGCCAGCAGAACTAGGGAGTCAAATCAGCCCCAGCATTTT
CASRTRESNQPQHF
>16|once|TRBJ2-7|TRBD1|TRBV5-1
TGCGCCAGCAGCTTGCTACAGGGGGCCGATCTTGGCGAGCAGTACTTC
CASSLLQGADLGEQYF
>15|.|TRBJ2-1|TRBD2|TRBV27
TGTGCCAGCAGTTTTACGGGAGGCTCCTACAATGAGCAGTTCTTC
CASSFTGGSYNEQFF
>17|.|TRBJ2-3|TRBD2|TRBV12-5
TGTGCTAGTGGCACCGGACTAGCGGACCCTAGCACAGATACGCAGTATTTT
CASGTGLADPSTDTQYF
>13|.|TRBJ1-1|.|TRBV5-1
TGCGCCAGCAGTGGGAGGGAAAACACTGAAGCTTTCTTT
CASSGRENTEAFF
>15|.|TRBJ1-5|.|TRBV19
TGTGCCAGTAGCGACCAAGGGAGTAGCAATCAGCCCCAGCATTTT
CASSDQGSSNQPQHF
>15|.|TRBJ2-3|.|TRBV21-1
TGTGCCAGCAGCAAAGTACTGATAAGCACAGATACGCAGTATTTT
CASSKVLISTDTQYF
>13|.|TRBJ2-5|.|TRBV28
TGTGCCAGCAGTTGGGGAGCAGTGAAGACCCAGTACTTC
CASSWGAVKTQYF
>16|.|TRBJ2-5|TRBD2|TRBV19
TGTGCCAGTAGTACCCCGGGCGGGGGTTATGGGGAGACCCAGTACTTC
CASSTPGGGYGETQYF
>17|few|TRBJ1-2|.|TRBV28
TGTGCCAGCAGTTTACCACGGAGGAGCGTTGTAGTGGGGGGCTACACCTTC
CASSLPRRSVVVGGYTF
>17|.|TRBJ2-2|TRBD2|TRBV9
TGTGCCAGCAGCATTGGACTAGCGGGAGGGATTGCCGGGGAGCTGTTTTTT
CASSIGLAGGIAGELFF
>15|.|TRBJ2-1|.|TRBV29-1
TGCAGCGTTCATATAGAGACTGCCTCCTACAATGAGCAGTTCTTC
CSVHIETASYNEQFF
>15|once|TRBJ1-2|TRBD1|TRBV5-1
TGCGCCAGCAGCGTGGCAGGGGGCACTAACTATGGCTACACCTTC
CASSVAGGTNYGYTF
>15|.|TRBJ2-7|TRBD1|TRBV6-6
TGTGCCAGCAGCGAACCGGACAGGCCCTCCTACGAGCAGTACTTC
CASSEPDRPSYEQYF
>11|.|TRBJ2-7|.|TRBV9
TGTGCCAGCAGCGCCGCTAACGAGCAGTACTTC
CASSAANEQYF
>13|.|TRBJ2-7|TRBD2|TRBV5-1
TGCGCCAGCAGTTCTAGCGGAGCCTACGAGCAGTACTTC
CASSSSGAYEQYF
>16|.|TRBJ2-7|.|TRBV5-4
TGTGCCAGCAGCGAGGACTACGGGGCTAGCTCCTACGAGCAGTACTTC
CASSEDYGASSYEQYF
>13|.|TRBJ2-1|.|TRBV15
TGTGCCACCAGCAGGATGCCGGGGGATGAGCAGTTCTTC
CATSRMPGDEQFF
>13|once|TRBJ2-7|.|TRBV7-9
TGTGCCAGCAGCCCATCGGGTCTCCGCGAGCAGTACTTC
CASSPSGLREQYF
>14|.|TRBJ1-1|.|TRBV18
TGTGCCAGCTCACCACCTCACGGGAACACTGAAGCTTTCTTT
CASSPPHGNTEAFF
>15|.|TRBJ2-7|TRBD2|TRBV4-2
TGTGCCAGCAGGCCGAGGACTAGCGGGGCTTTCGAGCAGTACTTC
CASRPRTSGAFEQYF
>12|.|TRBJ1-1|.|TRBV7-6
TGTGCCAGCAGCCCCTTTTCCACTGAAGCTTTCTTT
CASSPFSTEAFF
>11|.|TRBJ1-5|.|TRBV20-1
TGCAGTGCTAGAGGGAGGAGGGCCCAGCATTTT
CSARGRRAQHF
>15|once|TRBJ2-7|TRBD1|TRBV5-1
TGCGCCAGCAGCTTGGCTAGAACCACACAGGGGCCTCAGTACTTC
CASSLARTTQGPQYF
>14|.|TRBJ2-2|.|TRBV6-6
TGTGCCAGCAGTACCTCAGGGTGGGCCGGGGAGCTGTTTTTT
CASSTSGWAGELFF
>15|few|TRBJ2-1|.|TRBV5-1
TGCGCCAGCAGCTTGCGAACAGGGGAGGATAGTGAGCAGTTCTTC
CASSLRTGEDSEQFF
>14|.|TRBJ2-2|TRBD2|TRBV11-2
TGTGCCAGCAGCTTAGATCGGGGGGCCGGGGAGCTGTTTTTT
CASSLDRGAGELFF
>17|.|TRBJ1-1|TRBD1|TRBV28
TGTGCCAGCAGTTTAAAATTCACAGGGGGCGCAAAAAGGAAAGCTTTCTTT
CASSLKFTGGAKRKAFF
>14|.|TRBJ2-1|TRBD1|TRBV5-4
TGTGCCAGCAGCTTGGACCGGGACAGCAATGAGCAGTTCTTC
CASSLDRDSNEQFF
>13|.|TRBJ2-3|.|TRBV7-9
TGTGCCAGCAGCCCTTTCAGCACAGATACGCAGTATTTT
CASSPFSTDTQYF
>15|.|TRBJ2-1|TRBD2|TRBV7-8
TGTGCCAGCAGCCCCCGCCTAGCGGGATTCAATGAGCAGTTCTTC
CASSPRLAGFNEQFF
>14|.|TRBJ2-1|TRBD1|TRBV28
TGTGCCAGCAGTTGGGGACAGGGGAACAATGAGCAGTTCTTC
CASSWGQGNNEQFF
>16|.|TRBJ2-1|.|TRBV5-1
TGCGCCAGCAGCTTGGTTTTAGGGGGAGTATCCAATGAGCAGTTCTTC
CASSLVLGGVSNEQFF
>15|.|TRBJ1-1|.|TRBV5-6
TGTGCCAGCAGCTTGGCCCCCACAGGGAACACTGAAGCTTTCTTT
CASSLAPTGNTEAFF
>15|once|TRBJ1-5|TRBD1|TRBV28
TGTGCCAGCAGCCCTCCCGACAGGGGCAATCAGCCCCAGCATTTT
CASSPPDRGNQPQHF
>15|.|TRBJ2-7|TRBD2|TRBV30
TGTGCCTGGAGAGTTAGCGGGAGCGGTTCCTACGAGCAGTACTTC
CAWRVSGSGSYEQYF
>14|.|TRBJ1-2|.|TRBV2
TGTGCCAGCTCTGGGACACCATATGGACATGGCTACACCTTC
CASSGTPYGHGYTF
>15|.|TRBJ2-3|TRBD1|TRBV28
TGTGCCAGCAGTCTAGGACAGGGTAGCACAGATACGCAGTATTTT
CASSLGQGSTDTQYF
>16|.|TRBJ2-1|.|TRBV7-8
TGTGCCAGCAGCTCCTTAGCGGATCGAACCTACAATGAGCAGTTCTTC
CASSSLADRTYNEQFF
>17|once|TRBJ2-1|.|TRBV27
TGTGCCAGCAGTCCCTCAACAGGGGGGGTGCCCTACAATGAGCAGTTCTTC
CASSPSTGGVPYNEQFF